The present T cell receptor beta chain was sequenced within a study of cytomegalovirus exposure and HLA in healthy donors. In the study overall: Genotyping showed roughly 83% of fewer than 500 donors falling in the Caucasian-associated ancestry cluster. Study-level results: DRB1 showed the most TCR associations and HLA-C the fewest in a later analysis, as rates varied by HLA locus. HLA alleles were associated with 18,000 or so TCR beta sequences in a later analysis at 0.05 false discovery rate.

Concerning this clone: Its target is not known.

The study ran its PCR with 60 Vbeta and 13 Jbeta primers. Assay: immunoSEQ multiplex PCR; the TCRdb copy retains only in-frame clones and omits some. Among 80,000 to 130,000 clones listed, roughly 82% were seen once. This clonotype was obtained from a woman between 18 and 29 years old in good health and CMV-seronegative. The sample was PBMCs.

The CDR3 sequence: CASSLSSSGNTIYF. Written as DNA, the CDR3 is TGTGCCAGCAGCCTAAGTAGCTCTGGAAACACCATATATTTT. The V gene is TRBV7-8, the J gene TRBJ1-3; D remains unclear. The CDR3 sequence is 14 residues long. CDR1 and CDR2 (germline): SGHVS, FQNEAQ. Trimming pared 5 bases from V and 0 bases from J, leaving 8 bases between.